This T cell receptor beta chain emerged from a study of blood T cells in healthy people across ages. The second PCR ran about 6 to 11 cycles with a sample-barcoded 5' primer and J-beta primers. TCRdb analysed the 5' RACE reads with MiXCR anew, one entry per CDR3 protein. The sample contains about 840,000 distinct CDR3 sequences, 25% to 35% of which appear only once. The V gene's germline CDR1 is MNHEY and CDR2 SMNVEV (reference sequence). The CDR3 is 16 residues long. Trimming at V came to 5 bases and at J to 5 bases, leaving 12 bases not matched to a gene. Separately, the same data were catalogued under a study of T cells of mothers and their children.

Sequencing was performed on blood. The J gene is TRBJ2-5, the V gene TRBV27; 9 positions match TRBD1. The source is a woman in her forties in good health. The CDR3 region is CASSEYRQGGLETQYF. The CDR3 DNA reads TGTGCCAGCAGTGAATACCGACAGGGGGGCTTGGAGACCCAGTACTTC.